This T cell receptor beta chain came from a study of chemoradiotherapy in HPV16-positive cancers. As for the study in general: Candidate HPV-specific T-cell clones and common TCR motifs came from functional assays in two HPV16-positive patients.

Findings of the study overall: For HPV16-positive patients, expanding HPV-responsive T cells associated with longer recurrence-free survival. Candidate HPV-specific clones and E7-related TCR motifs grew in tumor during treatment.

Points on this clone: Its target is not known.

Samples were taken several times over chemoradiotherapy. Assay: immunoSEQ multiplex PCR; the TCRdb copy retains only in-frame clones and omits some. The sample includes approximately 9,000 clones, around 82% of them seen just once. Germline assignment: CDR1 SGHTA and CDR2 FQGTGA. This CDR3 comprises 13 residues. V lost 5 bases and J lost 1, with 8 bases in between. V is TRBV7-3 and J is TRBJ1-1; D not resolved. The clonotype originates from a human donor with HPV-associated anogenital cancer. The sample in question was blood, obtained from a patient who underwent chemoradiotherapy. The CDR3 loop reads CASSIQRNTEAFF. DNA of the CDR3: TGTGCCAGCAGCATTCAGAGGAACACTGAAGCTTTCTTT. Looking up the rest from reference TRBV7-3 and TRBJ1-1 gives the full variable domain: GAGVSQTPSNKVTEKGKYVELRCDPISGHTALYWYRQSLGQGPEFLIYFQGTGAADDSGLPNDRFFAVRPEGSVSTLKIQRTERGDSAVYLCASSIQRNTEAFFGQGTRLTVV.